This T cell receptor (beta chain) appears in the sequencing data of a study of blood T cell repertoires in COVID-19. Study-wide context: COVID-19 samples from acute and convalescent phases originated in the United States, Italy and Spain. PBMCs, B-cell-depleted T cells, or T cells provided the cDNA or gDNA that made up the material.

Study processing details: Reference gene primers were amplified, and this amplification served to estimate nucleated cell counts. Assay used: immunoSEQ multiplex PCR; TCRdb lists only in-frame clones, some missing. V and J calls and clone size are as listed in that table; D and trimming were resolved from the DNA. The repertoire has approximately 390,000 clones, almost 90% of them found once; the top ten carry about 6.5%. This CDR3 contains 15 residues. Germline V lookup: CDR1 SEHNR, CDR2 FQNEAQ (reference sequence). The J segment lost 3 bases and the V segment lost 2 bases, leaving 4 bases of the junction unmatched.

The receptor comes from a young man with active or convalescent COVID-19. The genes are TRBV7-9 and TRBJ1-3; 7 bases match TRBD1. What was sequenced was peripheral blood. The DNA for the CDR3 is TGTGCCAGCAGCTTACCACAGGGGTATGGAAACACCATATATTTT. Protein: CASSLPQGYGNTIYF.